Shown below are 12 T cell receptor beta chains from a single sample sequenced in a study of cytomegalovirus exposure and HLA in healthy donors. The primer mix had 60 Vbeta and 13 Jbeta primers. Assay: immunoSEQ multiplex PCR; the TCRdb copy retains only in-frame clones and omits some. The sample includes a few hundred thousand clones, nearly 95% of them seen just once. The source material was PBMCs. The origin of the receptors is a girl aged 2-10 years in good health and CMV-seronegative.

Here the CDR3 DNA reads TGTGCCAGCAGCTGGCGGAGCACAGATACGCAGTATTTT. Translating it yields CASSWRSTDTQYF. This chain joins TRBV9 and TRBJ2-3; no firm D call. Looked up from germline, CDR1 is SGDLS and CDR2 is YYNGEE. This CDR3 has 13 amino acids. V shed 4 bases and J shed 0 bases, with 6 bases lying between them.

V usage is TRBV5-1 and J usage is TRBJ2-7; 8 nucleotides match TRBD1. The CDR3 extends over 15 amino acids. The trim removed 0 bases at V and 3 bases at J, leaving 5 bases unmatched. The germline V gene has CDR1 SGHRS and CDR2 YFSETQ. The CDR3 protein is CASSLEGTGIYEQYF. The CDR3 region has the DNA TGCGCCAGCAGCTTGGAGGGGACAGGTATCTACGAGCAGTACTTC.

The V and J genes are TRBV28 and TRBJ2-7; 12 nucleotides line up with TRBD2. Trimming took 6 bases from V and 3 from J; bases not matched to a gene: 6. CDR3 length: 15 amino acids. The germline CDR1 and CDR2 sequences are MDHEN and SYDVKM. The CDR3 nucleotides are TGTGCCAGCAGCCGAGGACTAGCGGGGATCTACGAGCAGTACTTC. Its protein product is CASSRGLAGIYEQYF. The full variable domain, with the rest looked up from reference TRBV28 and TRBJ2-7, is DVKVTQSSRYLVKRTGEKVFLECVQDMDHENMFWYRQDPGLGLRLIYFSYDVKMKEKGDIPEGYSVSREKKERFSLILESASTNQTSMYLCASSRGLAGIYEQYFGPGTRLTVT.

The V and J genes are TRBV7-9 and TRBJ2-7, with TRBD2 identical over 10 bases. The CDR3 covers 15 residues. Germline-derived CDR1 and CDR2 are SEHNR and FQNEAQ (reference sequence). V was clipped by 1 base and J by 6 bases; unmatched bases: 6. In nucleotides, the CDR3 is TGTGCCAGCAGCTTAGGGGAGCGGGAGGGGGGCGAGCAGTACTTC. It translates to CASSLGEREGGEQYF. The whole variable domain, filled in from reference TRBV7-9 and TRBJ2-7, reads DTGVSQNPRHKITKRGQNVTFRCDPISEHNRLYWYRQTLGQGPEFLTYFQNEAQLEKSRLLSDRFSAERPKGSFSTLEIQRTEQGDSAMYLCASSLGEREGGEQYFGPGTRLTVT.

This clone was seen a few times. The chain joins TRBV27 to TRBJ1-2; D uncertain. Germline V gene data show CDR1 as MNHEY and CDR2 as SMNVEV (reference sequence). The V and J ends lost 11 bases and 1 base respectively, with 8 bases between them. This CDR3 is built from 11 residues. CDR3 sequence: CAVLSNYGYTF. The DNA for the CDR3 is TGTGCCGTCTTGAGTAACTATGGCTACACCTTC.

CDR3 sequence reads: CATFRRGQGFYGYTF. In nucleotides, the CDR3 is TGTGCCACCTTTCGGAGGGGACAGGGTTTCTATGGCTACACCTTC. This rearrangement joins TRBV27 to TRBJ1-2, with 9 bases lining up with TRBD1. The CDR3 is 15 amino acids. Germline V gene sequence: CDR1 MNHEY, CDR2 SMNVEV (reference sequence). Trimming removed 10 bases from V and 4 bases from J; junction bases left unmatched: 13.

The chain employs TRBV7-8 and TRBJ1-1, with D tentatively TRBD1 (6 bases). The CDR3 runs to 12 residues. V lost 5 bases and J lost 8, with 12 bases in between. Germline CDR1 and CDR2: SGHVS and FQNEAQ. CDR3 in DNA: TGTGCCAGCAGCGCCAGAACAGGGGAAGCTTTCTTT. It specifies CASSARTGEAFF.

The chain couples TRBV5-5 to TRBJ2-7; perhaps TRBD2 as D (6 bases). The CDR3 loop spans 16 amino acids. The germline V and J ends were trimmed by 4 bases and 0 bases, with 17 bases remaining between them. CDR1 is SGHKS, CDR2 YYEKEE, per germline (reference sequence). CDR3 region: CASSGGLGLSSYEQYF. DNA of the CDR3: TGTGCCAGCAGCGGGGGACTGGGTTTGAGCTCCTACGAGCAGTACTTC.

The genes are TRBV7-9 and TRBJ2-1; 8 nucleotides match TRBD2. This CDR3 is 15 amino acids long. Germline V gene data show CDR1 as SEHNR and CDR2 as FQNEAQ (reference sequence). The V segment lost 2 bases and the J segment 7 bases; nucleotides outside the gene matches: 7. The CDR3 loop reads CASSLPAGVVNEQFF. The CDR3 DNA sequence: TGTGCCAGCAGCTTACCAGCGGGAGTAGTTAATGAGCAGTTCTTC.

This chain uses TRBV19 with TRBJ2-3, with 9 bases fitting TRBD2. CDR3 length: 15 residues. Trimming took 1 base from V and 1 from J; bases not matched to a gene: 0. Germline-derived CDR1 and CDR2 are LNHDA and SQIVND (reference sequence). This CDR3 is CASSIGLAGTDTQYF. As DNA, the CDR3 is TGTGCCAGTAGTATAGGACTAGCGGGCACAGATACGCAGTATTTT.

The genes are TRBV30 and TRBJ2-3; TRBD2 is a possible D gene (5 bases). This CDR3 comprises 15 residues. V lost 0 bases and J 4 bases, leaving 14 bases between the germline ends. The germline V gene encodes CDR1 GTSNPN and CDR2 SVGIG (reference sequence). CDR3 DNA: TGTGCCTGGAGTGTAGGTAGCGTTAGGCCAGATACGCAGTATTTT. As protein: CAWSVGSVRPDTQYF.

This chain uses TRBV7-3 with TRBJ2-5; D remains ambiguous. The CDR3 has 13 amino acids. CDR1 is SGHTA and CDR2 is FQGTGA in the germline V gene. Trimming pared 2 bases from V and 5 bases from J, leaving 9 bases between. Here the CDR3 DNA reads TGTGCCAGCAGCTTAGCACCCCAGGAGACCCAGTACTTC. Protein sequence: CASSLAPQETQYF.